Shown below are 9 T cell receptor beta chains from a single sample sequenced in a study of beta chain features in type 1 diabetes. Study outcomes and limitations: Among all four CD4+ subsets, Type 1 diabetes patients had TCRB CDR3s that were moderately but significantly shorter.

The antigens these receptors bind are not known. Investigators reverse transcribed all isolated RNA, so they sequenced expressed TCRB transcripts. Only in-frame clones appear in the TCRdb table, and some are missing; sequencing was by immunoSEQ multiplex PCR. The sample has more than 200,000 clones, 16% seen once. The material sequenced was naive CD4+ T cells from blood. These receptors were taken from a man aged 25 to 40 with type 1 diabetes.

J is TRBJ2-3 and V is TRBV29-1; 8 positions agree with TRBD2. CDR3 length equals 14 residues. Germline loops: CDR1 SQVTM, CDR2 ANQGSEA. Unmatched junction bases numbered 11, after V lost 4 bases and J lost 8 bases. CDR3 coding DNA: TGCAGCGTTGTATTAGCGGGACCCCAGGGTACGCAGTATTTT. Translated: CSVVLAGPQGTQYF.

The chain joins TRBV6-1 to TRBJ2-5; weak D call: TRBD2 (5 bases). The CDR3 runs to 14 residues. V lost 1 base and J lost 5, with 11 bases in between. Germline values: CDR1 MNHNS, CDR2 SASEGT. The CDR3 DNA follows: TGTGCCAGCAGTGAAGAGGGAGTTCGGGAGACCCAGTACTTC. Translating gives CASSEEGVRETQYF.

This clone was seen a handful of times. The chain links TRBV7-2 to TRBJ2-7, with 8 positions matching TRBD2. The germline V gene has CDR1 SGHTA and CDR2 FQGNSA. The ends lost 5 bases at V and 3 bases at J; junction bases unmatched: 9. The CDR3 consists of 15 residues. CDR3 nucleotides: TGTGCCAGCAGCCCTCGTTTGCGGGAGGTCTACGAGCAGTACTTC. Residues: CASSPRLREVYEQYF.

V usage is TRBV15 and J usage is TRBJ2-5; maybe TRBD2 (7 bases). Trimming left V 3 bases short and J 2 bases short, with 16 bases between. The germline V gene has CDR1 LNHNV and CDR2 YYDKDF (reference sequence). This CDR3 is 16 amino acids long. The CDR3, as DNA: TGTGCCACCAGCAGGTCACTTGGGGGGGCACAAGAGACCCAGTACTTC. The encoded protein is CATSRSLGGAQETQYF.

The V call is TRBV2, the J call TRBJ1-4; 7 bases fit TRBD1. After removal of 4 bases from V and 7 bases from J, the junction contained 9 bases not matched to a gene. CDR3 length: 15 amino acids. Germline V gene sequence: CDR1 SNHLY, CDR2 FYNNEI. The CDR3 here is CASSGSGGAGEKLFF. The CDR3 DNA sequence: TGTGCCAGCAGTGGATCAGGGGGAGCCGGTGAAAAACTGTTTTTT.

The rearrangement links TRBV2 to TRBJ2-3; TRBD2 matches 7 bases. J lost 8 bases, V lost 4 bases, and 9 bases had no gene match. CDR1 SNHLY and CDR2 FYNNEI come from the germline V gene. The CDR3 extends over 14 amino acids. In nucleotides, the CDR3 is TGTGCCAGCAGTGTTGACATGGGAGGGCTTACGCAGTATTTT. It specifies CASSVDMGGLTQYF.

The V gene is TRBV6-5, the J gene TRBJ1-1, with a tentative D call TRBD1 (6 bases). V was shortened by 10 bases and J by 2 bases, with 14 bases between the two germline ends. This CDR3 comprises 13 residues. CDR1 and CDR2 (germline): MNHEY, SVGAGI. CDR3 amino acids: CATCRGANTEAFF. For the CDR3, the DNA is TGTGCCACCTGCCGGGGGGCAAACACTGAAGCTTTCTTT.

This clone occurred a few times. The V call is TRBV10-3, the J call TRBJ2-3; D not resolved. Germline-derived CDR1 and CDR2 are ENHRY and SYGVKD. The CDR3 is 11 amino acids. Deletions cut 7 bases from V and 3 bases from J, with 5 bases between. In nucleotides, the CDR3 is TGTGCCATCAAGGAGACAGATACGCAGTATTTT. Protein: CAIKETDTQYF.

Of note for this clone: This same CDR3 is encoded by further DNA sequences in the sample. The chain employs TRBV7-2 and TRBJ2-7; D gene uncertain. Per the germline V gene, CDR1 is SGHTA and CDR2 is FQGNSA. The CDR3 runs to 12 residues. The V gene lost 5 bases and the J gene lost 1 base, with 6 bases spanning the gap. The CDR3 sequence is CASSRSSYEQYF. For the CDR3, the DNA is TGTGCCAGCAGCCGCTCGTCCTACGAGCAGTACTTC.